This TCR beta chain was profiled in a study of T cells in Graves' hyperthyroidism and ophthalmopathy. Looking at the study overall: Peripheral blood was taken when the disease was first diagnosed, before any treatment began. The study, taken as a whole, reports: Separation of ophthalmopathy from stable hyperthyroidism was achieved by a 13 V-J model.

From germline, CDR1 is SGHNT and CDR2 YENEEA. The CDR3 has 15 amino acids. Trimming removed 1 base at V and 5 bases at J, with 12 bases between. Participants, patients aged 18 to 65, had newly diagnosed hyperthyroidism with a duration under 2 months. RNA transcripts served as the template for amplifying TCR beta CDR3 regions. TCR CDR3 regions were first amplified by RT-PCR with HTBI primers. TCRdb passed the multiplex PCR reads through MiXCR, listing each CDR3 protein once. The profile covers fewer than 450,000 distinct CDR3 sequences, with about 17% appearing a single time and approximately 33% taken by the ten largest. This clonotype was counted at least ten times. The antigen remains undetermined.

This receptor was identified in a young woman with Graves' hyperthyroidism that later progressed to Graves' ophthalmopathy. The chain has TRBV11-3 and TRBJ2-1, with D perhaps given as TRBD1 or TRBD2 (6 bases each). Sequenced material: blood. The CDR3 sequence: CASSLAGAMDNEQFF. In nucleotides, the CDR3 is TGTGCCAGCAGCTTAGCGGGGGCGATGGACAATGAGCAGTTCTTC.